These 23 T cell receptor beta chains came from one sample sequenced in a study of cytomegalovirus exposure and HLA in healthy donors. A multiplex PCR was run with 60 Vbeta primers and 13 Jbeta primers. Sequenced by immunoSEQ multiplex PCR; TCRdb stores in-frame clones only, minus some. The table has approximately 190,000 clones, around 85% seen once. Sequencing input: PBMCs. Every receptor here comes from a middle-aged man in good health and CMV-seropositive.

The V and J genes are TRBV10-3 and TRBJ1-4; D is undetermined. CDR1 is ENHRY and CDR2 is SYGVKD in the germline V gene. CDR3 length equals 12 residues. V dropped 6 bases and J dropped 0 bases, with 2 bases sitting between them. The CDR3 region has the DNA TGTGCCATCAGCACAACTAATGAAAAACTGTTTTTT. It yields the protein CAISTTNEKLFF.

The chain joins TRBV9 to TRBJ2-5; 7 bases map to TRBD2. Per the germline V gene, CDR1 is SGDLS and CDR2 is YYNGEE. This CDR3 contains 14 residues. J was trimmed by 5 bases and V by 2 bases; bases with no gene match: 6. CDR3 loop: CASSVHGGVETQYF. For the CDR3, the DNA is TGTGCCAGCAGCGTCCATGGGGGGGTGGAGACCCAGTACTTC.

This rearrangement joins TRBV6-6 to TRBJ1-5, with 11 bases aligning to TRBD1. The germline gives CDR1 MNHNY, CDR2 SVGAGI (reference sequence). With V trimmed by 6 bases and J by 7 bases, 8 bases remained unmatched. The CDR3 has 15 residues. CDR3 DNA: TGTGCCAGCAGCGGACAGGGGGCGGTCGGACAGCCCCAGCATTTT. Translated: CASSGQGAVGQPQHF.

A single count supports this clone. V gene TRBV15 combines with J gene TRBJ1-2; D may be TRBD1 (6 bases). The CDR3 length is 14 residues. The V gene lost 1 base and the J gene lost 2 bases, with 8 bases spanning the gap. Germline V CDR1 and CDR2: LNHNV, YYDKDF (reference sequence). CDR3 sequence (DNA): TGTGCCACCAGCAGAGGTGGACAGAACTATGGCTACACCTTC. It specifies CATSRGGQNYGYTF.

This clone was found a few times. This sequence joins TRBV4-1 and TRBJ1-6, with D uncertain. The CDR3 is 15 amino acids. Trimming removed 6 bases from V and 3 bases from J, with 12 bases in between. Germline V gene data show CDR1 as MGHRA and CDR2 as YSYEKL. The CDR3 DNA reads TGCGCCAGCAGTCCCTCCGCAGGCTATAATTCACCCCTCCACTTT. Translation: CASSPSAGYNSPLHF.

The rearrangement joins TRBV6-1 to TRBJ1-2; 7 bases fit TRBD1. CDR1 is MNHNS and CDR2 is SASEGT in the germline V gene. V shed 7 bases and J 4 bases; nucleotides not matched to a gene: 6. This CDR3 is 13 amino acids long. The CDR3 spells CASTNRGGYGYTF. In nucleotides, the CDR3 is TGTGCCAGCACAAACAGGGGCGGCTATGGCTACACCTTC.

The genes are TRBV5-1 and TRBJ2-3; D is possibly TRBD1 (6 bases). The CDR3 extends over 15 amino acids. CDR1 SGHRS and CDR2 YFSETQ come from the germline V gene. V dropped 3 bases and J dropped 2 bases, with 13 bases sitting between them. The CDR3 DNA reads TGCGCCAGCAGCTCTTACTACAGGGACACAGATACGCAGTATTTT. Amino acid sequence: CASSSYYRDTDTQYF.

The V and J genes are TRBV5-1 and TRBJ2-5; tentatively, D is TRBD2 (6 bases). The J call may be in error: the DNA end matches TRBJ2-7 better. The CDR3 runs to 15 residues. Germline V gene lookup returns CDR1 SGHRS and CDR2 YFSETQ. Here the CDR3 DNA reads TGCGCCAGCAGTCCGGCAGGAGGAGGGCTATACGAGCAGTACTTC. Translated, it gives CASSPAGGGLYEQYF.

This clone was counted once. Mismatch with germline at one junction end may stem from a read error. The chain uses TRBV5-4 and TRBJ2-7; 9 bases align to TRBD1. From germline, CDR1 is SGHNT and CDR2 YYREEE (reference sequence). This CDR3 region has 14 residues. This CDR3 is CASSPRDRVYQQYF. The CDR3 region has the DNA TGTGCCAGCAGCCCCCGGGACAGGGTCTACCAGCAGTACTTC. The whole variable domain, remainder taken from reference TRBV5-4 and TRBJ2-7, is ETGVTQSPTHLIKTRGQQVTLRCSSQSGHNTVSWYQQALGQGPQFIFQYYREEENGRGNFPPRFSGLQFPNYSSELNVNALELDDSALYLCASSPRDRVYQQYFGPGTRLTVT.

V is TRBV19 and J is TRBJ1-4; a possible D gene is TRBD1 (5 bases). V was clipped by 5 bases and J by 8 bases, with 18 bases between them. Germline CDR1 reads LNHDA; CDR2 reads SQIVND (reference sequence). CDR3 size: 15 residues. For the CDR3, the DNA is TGTGCCAGTAGTGTCGCAGGGAGGTCTAGAGAAAAACTGTTTTTT. This sequence encodes CASSVAGRSREKLFF.

CDR3 sequence (DNA): TGTGCCAGCAATACAGGCTATGGCTACACCTTC. Its protein is CASNTGYGYTF. The chain joins TRBV28 to TRBJ1-2, with D possibly matching TRBD1 (5 bases). Trimming left V 7 bases short and J 4 bases short, with 7 bases between. This CDR3 region has 11 residues. Per the germline V gene, CDR1 is MDHEN and CDR2 is SYDVKM.

The V gene is TRBV7-9, the J gene TRBJ2-3, with 7 bases aligning to TRBD2. This CDR3 spans 15 amino acids. CDR1 and CDR2 (germline): SEHNR, FQNEAQ (reference sequence). J gave up 6 bases and V 5 bases, and 11 bases lay outside the gene matches. The CDR3 is CASSLPGRGSDTQYF. CDR3 in DNA: TGTGCCAGCAGCCTCCCCGGGCGGGGGAGCGATACGCAGTATTTT.

This chain links TRBV19 with TRBJ2-7, with D perhaps matching TRBD1 (5 bases). In germline, CDR1 is LNHDA, CDR2 SQIVND (reference sequence). V gave up 0 bases and J gave up 2 bases, with 8 bases separating them. This CDR3 comprises 14 residues. In nucleotides, the CDR3 is TGTGCCAGTAGTATAGATCGGACAACCTACGAGCAGTACTTC. Translating gives CASSIDRTTYEQYF. Combining the CDR3 with reference TRBV19 and TRBJ2-7 gives the whole variable domain DGGITQSPKYLFRKEGQNVTLSCEQNLNHDAMYWYRQDPGQGLRLIYYSQIVNDFQKGDIAEGYSVSREKKESFPLTVTSAQKNPTAFYLCASSIDRTTYEQYFGPGTRLTVT.

This sequence joins TRBV7-9 and TRBJ2-3, with D unclear. The CDR3 consists of 12 residues. Germline CDR1 reads SEHNR; CDR2 reads FQNEAQ (reference sequence). The ends were cut back, 6 bases at V and 4 bases at J, with 8 bases in the middle. In DNA, the CDR3 is TGTGCCAGCAGAGCTATATCAGATACGCAGTATTTT. It yields the protein CASRAISDTQYF.

A few counts support this clone. The chain has TRBV19 and TRBJ2-5; TRBD2 aligns across 8 bases. Germline V gene data show CDR1 as LNHDA and CDR2 as SQIVND (reference sequence). After removal of 8 bases from V and 5 bases from J, the junction contained 10 bases not matched to a gene. This CDR3 has 14 amino acids. The CDR3 DNA reads TGTGCCAGTGGGAACGGGGGGGCCTCGGAGACCCAGTACTTC. It yields the protein CASGNGGASETQYF.

This clone was seen more than once but under ten times. The chain combines TRBV27 with TRBJ1-2, with D tentatively TRBD1 (5 bases). V was trimmed by 6 bases and J by 1 base, leaving 18 bases between them. The CDR3 covers 16 residues. Per germline, CDR1 MNHEY and CDR2 SMNVEV (reference sequence). The CDR3 is CASSWGPTANNYGYTF. In DNA form, the CDR3 reads TGTGCCAGCAGCTGGGGCCCAACAGCCAATAACTATGGCTACACCTTC.

This rearrangement joins TRBV19 to TRBJ1-1; maybe TRBD1 (5 bases). Germline-derived CDR1 and CDR2 are LNHDA and SQIVND (reference sequence). V was cut by 9 bases and J by 5 bases, with 13 bases left in between. There are 12 residues in the CDR3. The CDR3 loop is CASLTGGTEAFF. In DNA form, the CDR3 reads TGTGCCAGCTTAACAGGTGGGACTGAAGCTTTCTTT.

V gene TRBV27 combines with J gene TRBJ2-7; 7 nucleotides line up with TRBD1. Per the germline V gene, CDR1 is MNHEY and CDR2 is SMNVEV (reference sequence). With V trimmed by 5 bases and J by 11 bases, 6 bases remained unmatched. The CDR3 is 11 amino acids. This chain's CDR3 is CASSLDRVEYF. DNA for the CDR3: TGTGCCAGCAGTCTCGACAGGGTTGAGTACTTC.

This clone was seen once. The gene calls are TRBV25-1 and TRBJ2-1, with 10 bases that match TRBD2. CDR3 length equals 18 residues. The germline V gene encodes CDR1 MGHDK and CDR2 SYGVNS. V shed 5 bases and J 4 bases; nucleotides not matched to a gene: 14. In DNA, the CDR3 is TGTGCCAGCAGTCCCAAGGGGGCTAGCGGGGGCCGGTACAATGAGCAGTTCTTC. Amino acids: CASSPKGASGGRYNEQFF.

The gene calls are TRBV27 and TRBJ2-5; the match to TRBD1 covers 7 bases. Looked up from germline, CDR1 is MNHEY and CDR2 is SMNVEV (reference sequence). The V gene end was trimmed by 2 bases and the J gene end by 5 bases; junction bases not matched to a gene: 11. The CDR3 is 16 amino acids. The CDR3 nucleotides read TGTGCCAGCAGTTTACACCCAGGGGGTGGAGAGGAGACCCAGTACTTC. Translating gives CASSLHPGGGEETQYF.

This clone was detected only a few times. The chain employs TRBV7-3 and TRBJ1-1; D is undetermined. CDR1 and CDR2 from the germline V gene are SGHTA and FQGTGA. The CDR3 is 13 residues long. V was pared by 5 bases and J by 5 bases, with 12 bases between. CDR3 bases: TGTGCCAGCAGCGCACAGAGCCATACTGAAGCTTTCTTT. As protein: CASSAQSHTEAFF.

The rearrangement uses TRBV19 and TRBJ1-1; a weak D match, TRBD1 (5 bases). The V end was cut by 5 bases, the J end by 1 base, with 14 bases between. The CDR3 length is 15 residues. Germline CDR1 is LNHDA and CDR2 is SQIVND (reference sequence). CDR3 DNA: TGTGCCAGTAGTCCCAGGGTTACTCCGAACACTGAAGCTTTCTTT. This sequence encodes CASSPRVTPNTEAFF.

This rearrangement joins TRBV4-1 to TRBJ2-7; 10 bases fit TRBD1. Germline CDR1 is MGHRA and CDR2 is YSYEKL. V trimming: 4 bases; J trimming: 5 bases; junction bases outside the gene matches: 8. This CDR3 is built from 15 residues. This chain's CDR3 is CASSPPGQGFDEQYF. CDR3 DNA sequence: TGCGCCAGCAGCCCGCCGGGACAGGGGTTTGACGAGCAGTACTTC.